This passage covers 2 T cell receptor beta chains from one sample sequenced in a study of shared clonotypes between healthy human individuals. Clones were sequenced by immunoSEQ multiplex PCR, and TCRdb holds only the in-frame ones, with some missing. Found here are about 1.1 million clones, around three quarters of them singletons; the top ten hold roughly 0.56%. Sample: memory CD4+ T cells from PBMCs. Noted subset: CD45RA-negative fraction. The origin of the receptors is a man younger than 35 in good health. Some clones in this sample may be carry-over from other donors' samples.

On this clone: The sample has other DNA sequences that encode this CDR3 too. The DNA for the CDR3 is TGTGCCTGGCAGGGGAGCTCCTATAATTCACCCCTCCACTTT. This codes for CAWQGSSYNSPLHF. The chain has TRBV30 and TRBJ1-6, with D tentatively TRBD1 (6 bases). The CDR3 totals 14 residues. Between the trimmed V and J ends, which lost 5 bases and 0 bases, there was a span of 8 bases. The germline V gene has CDR1 GTSNPN and CDR2 SVGIG (reference sequence).

J is TRBJ1-1 and V is TRBV7-9; 10 nucleotides match TRBD1. In germline, CDR1 is SEHNR, CDR2 FQNEAQ (reference sequence). The V and J ends lost 4 bases and 10 bases, in that order; junction bases with no gene match: 6. CDR3 size: 13 residues. Written as DNA, the CDR3 is TGTGCCAGCAGCTCGACAGGGGGCGCAAGAGCTTTCTTT. It specifies CASSSTGGARAFF.